What follows are 26 T cell receptor beta chains derived from one specimen sequenced in a study of post-analysis software for immune sequencing data (dated by TCRdb to between 2014 and 2017). On the study overall, not on this receptor specifically: Patients showed significantly higher frequencies than controls for a few TRBV segments, among them TRBV5-6, TRBV5-1 and TRBV20-1.

Library creation used PCR. The sample was run on an Illumina HiSeq 2500. To reduce PCR and sequencing biases, unique molecular identifiers were incorporated into the TCR beta cDNA libraries. Using fastp trimming at Q25 and MiXCR clonotype assembly, TCRdb reanalyzed the public sequencing data and kept in-frame beta chains. Every distinct CDR3 protein forms one entry, paired with its most common genes and DNA. Across this sample there are about 770,000 distinct CDR3 sequences, with around 46% seen only once. The ten biggest clones cover around 4.7% of the sample. Their antigens are not known. What was sequenced was blood. The origin of the receptors is a girl between 10 and 17 years old with multiple sclerosis.

The chain carries TRBV28 and TRBJ2-5; 11 nucleotides align to TRBD2. V dropped 6 bases and J dropped 4; count of bases not matched to a gene: 7. The germline V gene encodes CDR1 MDHEN and CDR2 SYDVKM. CDR3 length equals 15 residues. The CDR3 protein is CASSLAGGRRETQYF. For the CDR3, the DNA is TGTGCCAGCAGCCTAGCGGGAGGCCGGCGAGAGACCCAGTACTTC. Complete variable domain (other parts from reference TRBV28 and TRBJ2-5): DVKVTQSSRYLVKRTGEKVFLECVQDMDHENMFWYRQDPGLGLRLIYFSYDVKMKEKGDIPEGYSVSREKKERFSLILESASTNQTSMYLCASSLAGGRRETQYFGPGTRLLVL.

This clonotype was observed once. The chain recombines TRBV29-1 with TRBJ2-4; tentative D call: TRBD2 (6 bases). The assigned J gene may be wrong: the sequence end matches TRBJ2-7 better. CDR1 and CDR2 from the germline V gene are SQVTM and ANQGSEA. CDR3 length: 12 amino acids. CDR3 in amino acids: CSVGGGAGEQYF. Written as DNA, the CDR3 is TGCAGCGTTGGTGGAGGGGCAGGCGAGCAGTACTTC.

The chain carries TRBV7-2 and TRBJ2-1; TRBD2 matches at 13 bases. Trimming took 4 bases from V and 9 from J; bases not matched to a gene: 12. CDR3 length equals 17 residues. Germline CDR1 is SGHTA and CDR2 is FQGNSA. CDR3 nucleotides: TGTGCCAGCAGCTGGACTAGCGGGAGTGTATTGGGCAGTGAGCAGTTCTTC. Protein product: CASSWTSGSVLGSEQFF.

The chain combines TRBV5-1 with TRBJ2-1; 9 positions match TRBD2. Losses at the gene ends were 0 bases for V and 10 bases for J; bases not matched to a gene: 11. Germline V gene lookup returns CDR1 SGHRS and CDR2 YFSETQ. The CDR3 length is 16 residues. CDR3 loop: CASSLGVVTSGEEQFF. The DNA for the CDR3 is TGCGCCAGCAGCTTGGGCGTGGTGACTAGCGGAGAGGAGCAGTTCTTC.

The chain is built from TRBV7-3 and TRBJ2-1; 7 nucleotides match TRBD2. CDR1 SGHTA and CDR2 FQGTGA come from the germline V gene. V shed 1 base, J shed 6 bases, and the junction held 12 bases outside the gene matches. CDR3 length: 17 amino acids. The CDR3 bases are TGTGCCAGCAGCTTAAGGGGGGGACCTACGGTTGGCAATGAGCAGTTCTTC. Protein sequence: CASSLRGGPTVGNEQFF. Using reference TRBV7-3 and TRBJ2-1 for the parts outside the CDR3, the full variable domain is GAGVSQTPSNKVTEKGKYVELRCDPISGHTALYWYRQSLGQGPEFLIYFQGTGAADDSGLPNDRFFAVRPEGSVSTLKIQRTERGDSAVYLCASSLRGGPTVGNEQFFGPGTRLTVL.

V and J are TRBV4-1 and TRBJ2-3, with 14 bases matching TRBD2. V gave up 3 bases and J gave up 3 bases; unmatched junction bases: 11. This CDR3 is 19 amino acids long. The V gene's germline CDR1 is MGHRA and CDR2 YSYEKL. This CDR3 reads CASSHTPGLAGVETDTQYF. CDR3 sequence (DNA): TGCGCCAGCAGCCATACGCCGGGACTAGCGGGAGTGGAAACAGATACGCAGTATTTT.

The rearrangement uses TRBV6-5 and TRBJ2-7; 8 nucleotides agree with TRBD2. The V and J ends lost 10 bases and 2 bases, in that order; junction bases with no gene match: 10. CDR3 length: 14 residues. Germline lookup yields CDR1 MNHEY and CDR2 SVGAGI. CDR3 residues: CATASGQPTYEQYF. The CDR3 nucleotides read TGTGCCACGGCTAGCGGGCAGCCCACCTACGAGCAGTACTTC.

The chain employs TRBV5-1 and TRBJ1-5; 7 bases align to TRBD1. V shed 4 bases and J 2 bases; nucleotides not matched to a gene: 9. This CDR3 comprises 16 residues. Per germline, CDR1 SGHRS and CDR2 YFSETQ. The CDR3 DNA follows: TGCGCCAGCAGCCCCTACCTCACAGGGGGCAATCAGCCCCAGCATTTT. This sequence encodes CASSPYLTGGNQPQHF. Variable domain in full (rest from reference TRBV5-1 and TRBJ1-5): KAGVTQTPRYLIKTRGQQVTLSCSPISGHRSVSWYQQTPGQGLQFLFEYFSETQRNKGNFPGRFSGRQFSNSRSEMNVSTLELGDSALYLCASSPYLTGGNQPQHFGDGTRLSIL.

The chain joins TRBV5-1 to TRBJ2-6; D remains unclear. Germline V lookup: CDR1 SGHRS, CDR2 YFSETQ. V dropped 1 base and J dropped 3 bases, with 11 bases sitting between them. The CDR3 has 16 amino acids. CDR3 coding DNA: TGCGCCAGCAGCTTGCGACCCACGGGTGGGGCCAACGTCCTGACTTTC. It encodes CASSLRPTGGANVLTF.

The chain has TRBV5-1 and TRBJ2-5, with 13 nucleotides matching TRBD2. V lost 4 bases, J lost 11 bases, and 11 bases stayed unmatched. The CDR3 runs to 15 residues. Germline-derived CDR1 and CDR2 are SGHRS and YFSETQ. The CDR3 sequence is CASSLLAGGGREQYF. Here the CDR3 DNA reads TGCGCCAGCAGCCTACTAGCGGGAGGGGGACGAGAGCAGTACTTC.

A word on this clonotype: This could be a read error, since a much larger clone is one nucleotide away. V is TRBV7-6 and J is TRBJ2-7; D possibly uses TRBD1 or TRBD2 (5 bases each). V lost 4 bases to trimming and J lost 3 bases, with 13 bases between them. The length of the CDR3 is 14 residues. Germline assignment: CDR1 SGHVS and CDR2 FNYEAQ. Written as DNA, the CDR3 is TGTGCCAGCAGCTGGGGCCCTGGGGGCTACGAGCAGTACTTC. Translated, it gives CASSWGPGGYEQYF.

The chain couples TRBV2 to TRBJ2-7; D ambiguous. This CDR3 is 12 amino acids long. From germline, CDR1 is SNHLY and CDR2 FYNNEI. V was pared by 3 bases and J by 6 bases, with 9 bases between. This chain's CDR3 is CASSELVGEQYF. CDR3 nucleotides: TGTGCCAGCAGTGAGTTGGTAGGCGAGCAGTACTTC.

The V call is TRBV4-3, the J call TRBJ2-7; 8 nucleotides align to TRBD1. After removal of 5 bases from V and 2 bases from J, the junction contained 11 bases not matched to a gene. Looked up from germline, CDR1 is LGHNA and CDR2 is YSLEER. The CDR3 runs 16 residues. The CDR3 DNA sequence: TGCGCCAGCAGCTTCTCGGCGACAGGGGAGACCTACGAGCAGTACTTC. Translation: CASSFSATGETYEQYF.

This clonotype appeared a few times. This may come from a read error, since a much larger clone is one base off. The chain links TRBV24-1 to TRBJ2-1, with D tentatively TRBD2 (5 bases). Near its end, the DNA agrees better with TRBJ2-7, so the J call may be wrong. CDR1 and CDR2 from the germline V gene are KGHDR and SFDVKD. This CDR3 has 16 residues. In DNA, the CDR3 is TGTGCCACCAGTGACCCGGACTCCCGCTCCTACAATGAGCAGTACTTC. Translation gives CATSDPDSRSYNEQYF.

This clonotype has only one observation. The chain couples TRBV2 to TRBJ1-2; a weak D match, TRBD1 (6 bases). The length of the CDR3 is 15 residues. The V gene's germline CDR1 is SNHLY and CDR2 FYNNEI. Trimming pared 5 bases from V and 2 bases from J, leaving 15 bases between. The CDR3 is CASSNRQVPNYGYTF. The CDR3 DNA sequence: TGTGCCAGCAGTAACCGACAGGTTCCGAACTATGGCTACACCTTC.

This clonotype was counted a few times. The rearrangement links TRBV7-2 to TRBJ2-4; no reliable D call. The CDR3 extends over 14 amino acids. V lost 8 bases and J lost 13, with 24 bases in between. Germline V CDR1 and CDR2: SGHTA, FQGNSA. CDR3 in DNA: TGTGCCAGCCGCCCCCCTCCGGAACACACCGCCCAGTACTTC. It specifies CASRPPPEHTAQYF.

The rearrangement links TRBV28 to TRBJ1-4; no firm D call. The germline CDR1 and CDR2 sequences are MDHEN and SYDVKM. Trimming removed 7 bases at V and 13 bases at J, with 16 bases between. The length of the CDR3 is 12 residues. The CDR3 sequence: CASTPSVGRLFF. In DNA form, the CDR3 reads TGTGCCAGCACTCCTTCGGTGGGGAGACTGTTTTTT.

The chain uses TRBV4-1 and TRBJ1-2, with 9 bases lining up with TRBD1. Germline values: CDR1 MGHRA, CDR2 YSYEKL. The CDR3 has 15 residues. J lost 7 bases, V lost 0 bases, and 6 bases had no gene match. The CDR3 spells CASSQERQGVVGYTF. Written as DNA, the CDR3 is TGCGCCAGCAGCCAAGAACGACAGGGGGTGGTTGGCTACACCTTC.

The rearrangement joins TRBV29-1 to TRBJ2-3; tentatively, D is TRBD1 or TRBD2 (5 bases each). Trimming removed 3 bases at V and 6 bases at J, with 16 bases between. The CDR3 is made up of 14 amino acids. Per germline, CDR1 SQVTM and CDR2 ANQGSEA. The CDR3 loop reads CSVDGGPLRDTQYF. The CDR3, as DNA: TGCAGCGTTGATGGGGGTCCGCTAAGGGATACGCAGTATTTT.

The V and J genes are TRBV3-1 and TRBJ2-5; 7 bases fit TRBD2. J lost 1 base, V lost 1 base, and 6 bases had no gene match. CDR1 is LGHDT, CDR2 YNNKEL, per germline (reference sequence). The CDR3 runs to 16 residues. The CDR3 spells CASSQGLAVIQETQYF. The CDR3 DNA reads TGTGCCAGCAGCCAAGGTCTAGCGGTGATCCAAGAGACCCAGTACTTC.

This clonotype occurred a few times. The chain has TRBV6-5 and TRBJ2-1, with D possibly TRBD2 on 5 matching bases. From germline, CDR1 is MNHEY and CDR2 SVGAGI. V lost 1 base and J lost 4, with 11 bases in between. This CDR3 spans 15 amino acids. The CDR3 loop reads CASSYFGEPYNEQFF. In nucleotides, the CDR3 is TGTGCCAGCAGTTACTTCGGGGAACCTTACAATGAGCAGTTCTTC.

V and J are TRBV5-8 and TRBJ1-1; 7 nucleotides align to TRBD1. CDR1 and CDR2 (germline): SGHTS, YDEGEE. This CDR3 contains 18 residues. Unmatched junction bases numbered 11, after V lost 0 bases and J lost 0 bases. The CDR3 sequence is CASSLESRGRLMNTEAFF. The CDR3 DNA reads as TGTGCCAGCAGCTTGGAATCTAGGGGGCGATTGATGAACACTGAAGCTTTCTTT.

This clonotype showed up just a few times. The chain combines TRBV20-1 with TRBJ2-7; maybe TRBD1 (7 bases). Trimming stripped 3 bases from V and 2 bases from J, with 11 bases between. Germline CDR1 and CDR2: DFQATT and SNEGSKA (reference sequence). This CDR3 contains 13 residues. The CDR3 region has the DNA TGCAGTGCTAGGCGGGACAGCACCTACGAGCAGTACTTC. This sequence encodes CSARRDSTYEQYF.

This chain joins TRBV4-3 and TRBJ2-5; 10 bases are a match to TRBD2. The ends lost 1 base at V and 4 bases at J; junction bases unmatched: 6. Germline assignment: CDR1 LGHNA and CDR2 YSLEER. The length of the CDR3 is 16 residues. The CDR3 loop is CASSQGLAGVPETQYF. The CDR3 bases are TGCGCCAGCAGCCAAGGCCTAGCGGGAGTGCCAGAGACCCAGTACTTC.

The chain links TRBV15 to TRBJ2-4, with D possibly TRBD1 on 5 matching bases. The J call is in doubt because the DNA end fits TRBJ2-7 better. The CDR3 contains 16 residues. Germline CDR1 reads LNHNV; CDR2 reads YYDKDF (reference sequence). This chain's CDR3 is CATSRNRAGKDYEQYF. The CDR3 DNA is TGTGCCACCAGCAGGAATCGCGCAGGGAAAGACTACGAGCAGTACTTC.

The chain carries TRBV4-3 and TRBJ1-1; D may be TRBD1 (6 bases). This CDR3 has 13 amino acids. The V and J ends lost 1 base and 7 bases respectively, with 10 bases between them. From germline, CDR1 is LGHNA and CDR2 YSLEER. The CDR3 loop is CASSQARTDEAFF. CDR3 DNA: TGCGCCAGCAGCCAAGCCCGGACAGATGAAGCTTTCTTT.